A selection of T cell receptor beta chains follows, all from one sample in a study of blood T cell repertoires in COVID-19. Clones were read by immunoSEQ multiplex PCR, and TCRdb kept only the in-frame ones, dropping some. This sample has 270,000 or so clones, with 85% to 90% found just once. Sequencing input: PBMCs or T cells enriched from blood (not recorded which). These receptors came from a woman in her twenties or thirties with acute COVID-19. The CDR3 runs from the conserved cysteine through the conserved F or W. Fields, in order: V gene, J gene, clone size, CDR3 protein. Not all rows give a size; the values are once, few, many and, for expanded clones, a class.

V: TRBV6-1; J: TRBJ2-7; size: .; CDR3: CASSEWASGSLFTYEQYF
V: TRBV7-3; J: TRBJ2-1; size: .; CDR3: CASSLLAYNEQFF
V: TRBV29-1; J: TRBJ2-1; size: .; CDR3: CSVLASGSALGDEQFF
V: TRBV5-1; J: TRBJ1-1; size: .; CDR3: CASSLVGRGAEVSMNTEAFF
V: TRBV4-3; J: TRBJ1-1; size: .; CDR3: CASSQGGNGGQEAFF
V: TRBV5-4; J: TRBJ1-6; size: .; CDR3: CASSRNRGERSPLHF
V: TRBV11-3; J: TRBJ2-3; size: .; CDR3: CASSRGTAITDTQYF
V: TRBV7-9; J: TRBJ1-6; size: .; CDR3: CASSFDHQGSPLHF
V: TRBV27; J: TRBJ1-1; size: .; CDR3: CASSRKTARGTEAFF
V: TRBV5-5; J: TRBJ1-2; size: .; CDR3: CASSLAGQGAYGYTF
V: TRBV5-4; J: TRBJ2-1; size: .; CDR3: CASSLGGLATYNEQFF
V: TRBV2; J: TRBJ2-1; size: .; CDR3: CASSPGLAGVNEQFF
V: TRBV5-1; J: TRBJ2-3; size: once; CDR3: CASSSGGPKDTQYF
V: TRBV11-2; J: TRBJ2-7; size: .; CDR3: CASSLWDREVSYEQYF
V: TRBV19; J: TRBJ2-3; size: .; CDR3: CASMQGGETDTQYF
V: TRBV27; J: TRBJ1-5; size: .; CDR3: CASSRTGGAAQPQHF
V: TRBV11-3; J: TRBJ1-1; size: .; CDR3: CASSQQGGDTEAFF
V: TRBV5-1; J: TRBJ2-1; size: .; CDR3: CASSPDAASGRGEQFF
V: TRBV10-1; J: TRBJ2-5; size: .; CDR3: CASSESGTGGQETQYF
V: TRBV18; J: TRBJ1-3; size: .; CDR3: CASSPAVSRTGNTIYF
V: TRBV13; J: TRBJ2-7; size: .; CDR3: CASSLGLGTSGRNEQYF
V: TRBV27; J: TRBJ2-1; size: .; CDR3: CASSRSPSAGVYNEQFF